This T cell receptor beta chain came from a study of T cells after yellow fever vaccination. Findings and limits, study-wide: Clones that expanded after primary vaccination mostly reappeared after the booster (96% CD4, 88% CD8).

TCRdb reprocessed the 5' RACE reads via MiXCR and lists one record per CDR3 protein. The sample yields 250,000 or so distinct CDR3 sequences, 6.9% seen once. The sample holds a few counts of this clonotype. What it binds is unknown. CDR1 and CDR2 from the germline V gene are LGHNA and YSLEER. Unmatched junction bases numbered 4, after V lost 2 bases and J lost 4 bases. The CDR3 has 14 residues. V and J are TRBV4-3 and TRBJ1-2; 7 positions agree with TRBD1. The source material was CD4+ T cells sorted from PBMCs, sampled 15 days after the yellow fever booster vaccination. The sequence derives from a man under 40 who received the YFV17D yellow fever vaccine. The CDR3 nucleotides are TGCGCCAGCAGCCAATCCTGGACAGGCTATGGCTACACCTTC. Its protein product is CASSQSWTGYGYTF.